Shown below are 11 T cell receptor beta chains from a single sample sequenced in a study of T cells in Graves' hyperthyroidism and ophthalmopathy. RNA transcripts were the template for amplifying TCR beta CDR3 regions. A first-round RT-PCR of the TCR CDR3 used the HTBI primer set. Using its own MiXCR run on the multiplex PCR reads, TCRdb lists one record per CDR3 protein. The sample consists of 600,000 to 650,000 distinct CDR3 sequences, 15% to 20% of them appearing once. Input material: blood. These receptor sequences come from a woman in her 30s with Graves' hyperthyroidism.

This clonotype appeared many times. CDR3 DNA sequence: TGTGCCAGCAGCTTAGAGTGGTACGAGCAGTACTTC. Amino acid sequence: CASSLEWYEQYF. V gene TRBV7-9 combines with J gene TRBJ2-7, with D hard to call. The V gene's germline CDR1 is SEHNR and CDR2 FQNEAQ (reference sequence). This CDR3 has 12 residues. The ends were cut back, 1 base at V and 4 bases at J, with 5 bases in the middle.

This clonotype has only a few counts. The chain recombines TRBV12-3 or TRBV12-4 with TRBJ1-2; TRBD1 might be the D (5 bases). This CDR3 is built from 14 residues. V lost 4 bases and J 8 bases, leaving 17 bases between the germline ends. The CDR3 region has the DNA TGTGCCAGCAGTTCCAGGATAGGGGAGTCGGGCTACACCTTC. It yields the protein CASSSRIGESGYTF.

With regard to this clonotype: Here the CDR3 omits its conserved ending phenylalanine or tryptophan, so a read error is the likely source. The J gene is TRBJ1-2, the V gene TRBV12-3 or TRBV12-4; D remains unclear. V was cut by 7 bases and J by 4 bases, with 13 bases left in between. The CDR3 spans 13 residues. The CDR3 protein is CASTRKGSYGYTS. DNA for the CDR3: TGTGCCAGCACCCGGAAGGGTTCCTATGGCTACACCTCC.

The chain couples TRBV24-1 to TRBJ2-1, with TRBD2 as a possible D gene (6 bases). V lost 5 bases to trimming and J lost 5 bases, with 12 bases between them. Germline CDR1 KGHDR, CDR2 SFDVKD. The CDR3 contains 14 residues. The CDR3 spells CATSARLGHNEQFF. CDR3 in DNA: TGTGCCACCAGTGCCCGACTAGGGCACAATGAGCAGTTCTTC.

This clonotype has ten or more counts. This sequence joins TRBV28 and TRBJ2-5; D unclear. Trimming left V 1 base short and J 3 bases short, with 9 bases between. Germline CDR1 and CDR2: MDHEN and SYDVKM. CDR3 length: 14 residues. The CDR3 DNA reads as TGTGCCAGCAGTTTATCCCCGGCGGAAGAGACCCAGTACTTC. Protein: CASSLSPAEETQYF.

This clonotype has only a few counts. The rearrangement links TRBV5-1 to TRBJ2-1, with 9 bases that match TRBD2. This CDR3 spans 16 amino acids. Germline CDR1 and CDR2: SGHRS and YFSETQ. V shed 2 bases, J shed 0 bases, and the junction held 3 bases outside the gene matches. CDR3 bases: TGCGCCAGCAGCTTAAGCGGGAGGCGCTCCTACAATGAGCAGTTCTTC. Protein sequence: CASSLSGRRSYNEQFF.

In DNA, the CDR3 is TGTGCCAGCAGCTTGGATAGGGCTAGCGGGAGTCGCTCCTACGAGCAGTACTTC. This sequence encodes CASSLDRASGSRSYEQYF. This rearrangement joins TRBV5-6 to TRBJ2-7; 10 bases are a match to TRBD2. The germline CDR1 and CDR2 sequences are SGHDT and YYEEEE. V was clipped by 0 bases and J by 0 bases; unmatched bases: 9. There are 18 residues in the CDR3.

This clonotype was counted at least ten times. CDR3 in amino acids: CSARDRAGVTDTQYF. CDR3 nucleotides: TGCAGTGCTAGAGATAGGGCGGGAGTTACAGATACGCAGTATTTT. The chain couples TRBV20-1 to TRBJ2-3; TRBD2 agrees at 7 bases. From germline, CDR1 is DFQATT and CDR2 SNEGSKA (reference sequence). The trim removed 0 bases at V and 3 bases at J, leaving 6 bases unmatched. This CDR3 spans 15 amino acids.

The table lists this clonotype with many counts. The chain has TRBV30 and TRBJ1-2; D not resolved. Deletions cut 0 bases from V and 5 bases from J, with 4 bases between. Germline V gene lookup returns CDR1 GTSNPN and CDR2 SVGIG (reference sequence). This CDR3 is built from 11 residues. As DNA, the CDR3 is TGTGCCTGGAGTGTAATGTATGGCTACACCTTC. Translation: CAWSVMYGYTF.

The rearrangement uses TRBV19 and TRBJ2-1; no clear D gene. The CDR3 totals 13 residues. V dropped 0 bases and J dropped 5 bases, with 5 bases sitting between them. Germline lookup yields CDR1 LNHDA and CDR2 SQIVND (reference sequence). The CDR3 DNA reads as TGTGCCAGTAGTATAGATCAGAACAATGAGCAGTTCTTC. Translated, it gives CASSIDQNNEQFF.

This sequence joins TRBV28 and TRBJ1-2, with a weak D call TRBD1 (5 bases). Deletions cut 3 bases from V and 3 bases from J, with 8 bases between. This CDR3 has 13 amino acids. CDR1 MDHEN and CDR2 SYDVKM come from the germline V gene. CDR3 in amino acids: CASSFTGHYGYTF. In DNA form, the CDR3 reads TGTGCCAGCAGTTTCACAGGCCACTATGGCTACACCTTC.